This T cell receptor (beta chain) was identified during a study of blood T cell repertoires in COVID-19. Study at large: Sites across the United States, Italy and Spain contributed samples from acute and convalescent COVID-19. From T cells, B-cell-depleted T cells, or PBMCs came the material, which was cDNA or gDNA.

V lost 0 bases and J lost 0, with 12 bases in between. Germline CDR1 is SQVTM and CDR2 is ANQGSEA. The CDR3 contains 16 residues. Authors' processing steps: It was from reference gene primer amplification that nucleated cell counts were estimated. The table came from immunoSEQ multiplex PCR; TCRdb's copy has only in-frame clones and leaves some out. The V and J calls and clone size are taken from that table; D and trimming were inferred from the DNA. The sample shows 110,000 to 150,000 clones, 70% to 90% of them seen only once. This receptor was obtained from a man aged 45-60 years with acute or convalescent COVID-19. The sequencing sample was made of peripheral blood. The chain recombines TRBV29-1 with TRBJ2-1; D is unclear. The CDR3 region is CSVEDPKKSSYNEQFF. Here the CDR3 DNA reads TGCAGCGTTGAAGATCCAAAGAAGAGCTCCTACAATGAGCAGTTCTTC.